These 2 T cell receptor beta chains originate from one sample sequenced in a study of PD-1 blockade in mismatch repair-deficient tumors. Repertoires were generated with immunoSEQ multiplex PCR, while TCRdb's copy carries only in-frame clones and drops some. The data contain about 110,000 clones, 70% to 80% of them singletons. The sample was peripheral blood, taken 60 weeks after starting pembrolizumab. The receptors were gathered from an adult with mismatch repair-deficient cancer.

The chain is built from TRBV5-1 and TRBJ2-7; 12 bases agree with TRBD2. The germline gives CDR1 SGHRS, CDR2 YFSETQ. This CDR3 contains 15 residues. V trimming: 6 bases; J trimming: 0 bases; junction bases outside the gene matches: 4. DNA for the CDR3: TGCGCCAGCACTAGCGGGAGGGCCAGCTCCTACGAGCAGTACTTC. It specifies CASTSGRASSYEQYF. The full variable domain, with the rest looked up from reference TRBV5-1 and TRBJ2-7, is KAGVTQTPRYLIKTRGQQVTLSCSPISGHRSVSWYQQTPGQGLQFLFEYFSETQRNKGNFPGRFSGRQFSNSRSEMNVSTLELGDSALYLCASTSGRASSYEQYFGPGTRLTVT.

The chain joins TRBV10-3 to TRBJ2-1; D is possibly TRBD2 (6 bases). Germline V gene lookup returns CDR1 ENHRY and CDR2 SYGVKD. Trimming pared 6 bases from V and 7 bases from J, leaving 16 bases between. The CDR3 totals 14 residues. The CDR3 DNA reads as TGTGCCATCAGATTGGCCGAGCGGGTAAATGAGCAGTTCTTC. Its protein product is CAIRLAERVNEQFF.